The T cell receptor (beta chain) under discussion was sequenced for a study of T cells in Graves' hyperthyroidism and ophthalmopathy. As for the study in general: Peripheral blood was acquired at first diagnosis, ahead of any therapy whatsoever. Study results and limitations: Blood samples included most of the expanded thyroid clonotypes exceeding 0.001.

RNA transcripts provided the source from which TCR beta CDR3 regions were amplified. In the first-round RT-PCR of the TCR CDR3, the HTBI primer set was used. TCRdb reprocessed the multiplex PCR reads with MiXCR, giving one entry per CDR3 protein. The sample consists of approximately 380,000 distinct CDR3 sequences, around 15% of them appearing once. In this sample, this clonotype turned up many times. What it binds is not known. Sequencing was carried out using blood. The sequence was collected from a man in his fifties with Graves' ophthalmopathy.

CDR3 nucleotide sequence: TGTGCCACCGGGGATAGGGAGTCAAACATTCAGTACTTC. It codes for CATGDRESNIQYF. This sequence joins TRBV15 and TRBJ2-4; D is perhaps TRBD2 (5 bases). The CDR3 covers 13 residues. The V gene's germline CDR1 is LNHNV and CDR2 YYDKDF (reference sequence). V lost 8 bases and J lost 6, with 14 bases in between. Together with reference TRBV15 and TRBJ2-4, the CDR3 gives the full variable domain: DAMVIQNPRYQVTQFGKPVTLSCSQTLNHNVMYWYQQKSSQAPKLLFHYYDKDFNNEADTPDNFQSRRPNTSFCFLDIRSPGLGDTAMYLCATGDRESNIQYFGAGTRLSVL.